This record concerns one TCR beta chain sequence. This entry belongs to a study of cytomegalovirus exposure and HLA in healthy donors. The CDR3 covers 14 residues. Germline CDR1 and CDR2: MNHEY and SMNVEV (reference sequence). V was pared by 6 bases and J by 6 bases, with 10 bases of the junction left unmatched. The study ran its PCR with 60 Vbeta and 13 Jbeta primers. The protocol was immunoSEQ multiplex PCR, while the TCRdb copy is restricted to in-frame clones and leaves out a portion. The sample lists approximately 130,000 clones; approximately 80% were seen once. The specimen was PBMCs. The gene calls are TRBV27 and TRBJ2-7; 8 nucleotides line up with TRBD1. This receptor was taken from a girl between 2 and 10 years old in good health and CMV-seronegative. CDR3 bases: TGTGCCAGCAGATTTGGACAGGGTTCGAGCGAGCAGTACTTC. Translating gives CASRFGQGSSEQYF.